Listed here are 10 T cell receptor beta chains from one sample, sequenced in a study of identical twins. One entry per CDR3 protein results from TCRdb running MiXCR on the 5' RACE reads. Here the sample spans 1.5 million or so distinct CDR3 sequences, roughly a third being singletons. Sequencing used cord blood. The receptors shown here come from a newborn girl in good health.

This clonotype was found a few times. For the CDR3, the DNA is TGTGCCAGCAGTCGAGCCGGACAGGGTACAGATACGCAGTATTTT. It is translated as CASSRAGQGTDTQYF. This sequence joins TRBV12-3 or TRBV12-4 and TRBJ2-3, with 8 bases that match TRBD1. Trimming took 5 bases from V and 3 from J; bases not matched to a gene: 7. This CDR3 is 15 amino acids long.

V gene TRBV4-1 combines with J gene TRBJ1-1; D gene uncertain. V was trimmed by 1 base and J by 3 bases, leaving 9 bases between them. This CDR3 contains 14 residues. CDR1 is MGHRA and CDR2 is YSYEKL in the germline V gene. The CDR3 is CASSQARMYTEAFF. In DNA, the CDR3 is TGCGCCAGCAGCCAAGCCAGAATGTACACTGAAGCTTTCTTT.

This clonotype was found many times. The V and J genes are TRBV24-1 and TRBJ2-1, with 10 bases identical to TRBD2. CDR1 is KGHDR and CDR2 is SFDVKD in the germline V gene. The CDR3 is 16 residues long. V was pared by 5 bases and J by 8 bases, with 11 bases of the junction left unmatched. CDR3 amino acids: CATSGGLAKGSDEQFF. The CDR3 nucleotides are TGTGCCACCAGTGGGGGACTAGCGAAAGGGAGCGATGAGCAGTTCTTC.

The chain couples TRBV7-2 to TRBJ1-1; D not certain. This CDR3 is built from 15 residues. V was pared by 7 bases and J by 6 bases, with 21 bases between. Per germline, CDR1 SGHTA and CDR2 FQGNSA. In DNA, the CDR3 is TGTGCCAGCACAAAATGGGGAGTAGGGTCGGCTGAAGCTTTCTTT. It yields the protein CASTKWGVGSAEAFF.

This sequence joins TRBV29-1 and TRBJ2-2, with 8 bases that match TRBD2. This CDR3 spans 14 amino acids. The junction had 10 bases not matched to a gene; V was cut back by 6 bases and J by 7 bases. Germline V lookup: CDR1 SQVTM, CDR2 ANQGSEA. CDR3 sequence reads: CSVTTSVRGGELFF. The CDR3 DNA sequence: TGCAGCGTCACGACTAGCGTCCGGGGCGGGGAGCTGTTTTTT.

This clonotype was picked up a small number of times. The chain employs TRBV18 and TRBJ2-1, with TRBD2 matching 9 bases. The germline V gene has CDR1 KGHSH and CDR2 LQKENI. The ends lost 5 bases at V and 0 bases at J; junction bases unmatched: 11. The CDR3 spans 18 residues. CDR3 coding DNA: TGTGCCAGCTCATCTTTTTGGACTAGCGAAGGCTCCTACAATGAGCAGTTCTTC. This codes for CASSSFWTSEGSYNEQFF.

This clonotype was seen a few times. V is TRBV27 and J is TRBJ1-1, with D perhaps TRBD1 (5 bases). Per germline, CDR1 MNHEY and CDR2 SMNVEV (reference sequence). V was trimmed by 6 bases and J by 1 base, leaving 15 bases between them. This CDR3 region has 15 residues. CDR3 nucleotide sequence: TGTGCCAGCAGGGCAGGAGGGGCCCCGAACACTGAAGCTTTCTTT. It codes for CASRAGGAPNTEAFF.

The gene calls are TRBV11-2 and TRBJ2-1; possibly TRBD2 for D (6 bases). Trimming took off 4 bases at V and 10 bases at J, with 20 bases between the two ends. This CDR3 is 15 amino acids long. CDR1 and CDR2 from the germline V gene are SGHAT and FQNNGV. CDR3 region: CASSSRLAAANEQFF. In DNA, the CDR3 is TGTGCCAGCAGCTCGAGATTAGCGGCTGCTAACGAGCAGTTCTTC.

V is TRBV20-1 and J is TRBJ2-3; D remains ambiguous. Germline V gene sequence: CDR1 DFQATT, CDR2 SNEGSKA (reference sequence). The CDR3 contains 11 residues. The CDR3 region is CRGLGTDTQYF. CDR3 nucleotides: TGCAGAGGCTTAGGCACAGATACGCAGTATTTT.

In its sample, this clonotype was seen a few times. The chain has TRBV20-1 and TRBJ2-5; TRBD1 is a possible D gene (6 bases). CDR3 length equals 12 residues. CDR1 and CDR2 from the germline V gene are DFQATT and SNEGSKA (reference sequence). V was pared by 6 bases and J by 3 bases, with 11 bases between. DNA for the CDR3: TGCAGTGCCTATACAGGGAAAGAGACCCAGTACTTC. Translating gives CSAYTGKETQYF.